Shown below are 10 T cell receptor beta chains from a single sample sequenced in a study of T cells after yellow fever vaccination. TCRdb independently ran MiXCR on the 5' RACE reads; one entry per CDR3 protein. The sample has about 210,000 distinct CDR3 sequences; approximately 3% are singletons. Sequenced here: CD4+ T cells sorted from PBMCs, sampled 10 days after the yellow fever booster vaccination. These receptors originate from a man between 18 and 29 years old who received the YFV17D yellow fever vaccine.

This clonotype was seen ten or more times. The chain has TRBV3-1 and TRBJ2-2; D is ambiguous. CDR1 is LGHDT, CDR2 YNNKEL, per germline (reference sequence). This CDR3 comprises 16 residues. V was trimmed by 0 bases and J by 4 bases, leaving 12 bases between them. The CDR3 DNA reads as TGTGCCAGCAGCCAAGAAGGTGCGCAAGGCACCGGGGAGCTGTTTTTT. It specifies CASSQEGAQGTGELFF.

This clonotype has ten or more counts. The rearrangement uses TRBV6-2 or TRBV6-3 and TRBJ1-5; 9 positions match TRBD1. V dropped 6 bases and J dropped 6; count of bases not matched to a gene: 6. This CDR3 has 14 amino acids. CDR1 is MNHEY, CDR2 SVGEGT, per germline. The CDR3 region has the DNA TGTGCCAGCAGGGAGGCACAGGGGGCTCAGCCCCAGCATTTT. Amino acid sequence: CASREAQGAQPQHF.

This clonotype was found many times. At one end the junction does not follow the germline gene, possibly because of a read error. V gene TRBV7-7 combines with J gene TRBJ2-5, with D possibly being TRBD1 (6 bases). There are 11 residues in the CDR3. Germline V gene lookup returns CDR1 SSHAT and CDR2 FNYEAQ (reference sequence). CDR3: CASSLGGTQYF. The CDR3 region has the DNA TGTGCTAGCAGCTTAGGGGGGACCCAGTACTTC. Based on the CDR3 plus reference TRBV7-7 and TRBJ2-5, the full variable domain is GAGVSQSPRYKVTKRGQDVTLRCDPISSHATLYWYQQALGQGPEFLTYFNYEAQPDKSGLPSDRFSAERPEGSISTLTIQRTEQRDSAMYRCASSLGGTQYFGPGTRLLVL.

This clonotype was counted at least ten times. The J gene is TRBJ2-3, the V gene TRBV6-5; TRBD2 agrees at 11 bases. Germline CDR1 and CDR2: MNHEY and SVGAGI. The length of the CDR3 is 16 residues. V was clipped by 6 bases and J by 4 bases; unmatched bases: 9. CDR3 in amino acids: CASSRTLAGGADTQYF. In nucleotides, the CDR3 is TGTGCCAGCAGCCGGACCCTAGCGGGGGGCGCAGATACGCAGTATTTT.

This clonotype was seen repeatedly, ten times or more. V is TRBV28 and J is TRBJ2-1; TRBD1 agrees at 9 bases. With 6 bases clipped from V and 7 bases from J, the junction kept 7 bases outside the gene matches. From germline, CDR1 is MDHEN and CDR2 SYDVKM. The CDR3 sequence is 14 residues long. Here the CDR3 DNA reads TGTGCCAGCAGGGAGGGACAGGGACGGAATGAGCAGTTCTTC. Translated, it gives CASREGQGRNEQFF. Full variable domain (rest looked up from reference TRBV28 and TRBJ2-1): DVKVTQSSRYLVKRTGEKVFLECVQDMDHENMFWYRQDPGLGLRLIYFSYDVKMKEKGDIPEGYSVSREKKERFSLILESASTNQTSMYLCASREGQGRNEQFFGPGTRLTVL.

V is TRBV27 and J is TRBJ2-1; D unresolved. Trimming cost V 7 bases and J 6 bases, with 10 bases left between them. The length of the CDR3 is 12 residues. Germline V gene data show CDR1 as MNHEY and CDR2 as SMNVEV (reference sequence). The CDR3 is CASTSGGNEQFF. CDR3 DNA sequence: TGTGCCAGCACCTCCGGCGGCAATGAGCAGTTCTTC.

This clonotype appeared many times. The DNA for the CDR3 is TGTGCCAGCAGGGGATACAATGAGCAGTTCTTC. Its translation: CASRGYNEQFF. V usage is TRBV7-2 and J usage is TRBJ2-1, with D unresolved. V lost 6 bases and J 4 bases, leaving 4 bases between the germline ends. Germline V gene sequence: CDR1 SGHTA, CDR2 FQGNSA. The CDR3 is 11 residues long.

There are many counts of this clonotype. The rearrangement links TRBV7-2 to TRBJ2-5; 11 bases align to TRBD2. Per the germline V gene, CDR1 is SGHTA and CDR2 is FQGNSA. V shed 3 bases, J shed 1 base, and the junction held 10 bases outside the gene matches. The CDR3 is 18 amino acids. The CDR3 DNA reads TGTGCCAGCAGCTTGGGGGCCACTAGCGGGGGCTTCCAAGAGACCCAGTACTTC. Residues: CASSLGATSGGFQETQYF. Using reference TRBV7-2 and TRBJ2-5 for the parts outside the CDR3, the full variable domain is GAGVSQSPSNKVTEKGKDVELRCDPISGHTALYWYRQSLGQGLEFLIYFQGNSAPDKSGLPSDRFSAERTGGSVSTLTIQRTQQEDSAVYLCASSLGATSGGFQETQYFGPGTRLLVL.

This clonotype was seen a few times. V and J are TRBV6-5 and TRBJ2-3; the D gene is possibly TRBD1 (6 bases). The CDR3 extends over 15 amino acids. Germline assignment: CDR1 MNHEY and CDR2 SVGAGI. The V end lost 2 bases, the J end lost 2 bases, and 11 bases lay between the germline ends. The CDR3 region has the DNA TGTGCCAGCAGTTACAGGGGGTTACTCACAGATACGCAGTATTTT. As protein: CASSYRGLLTDTQYF.

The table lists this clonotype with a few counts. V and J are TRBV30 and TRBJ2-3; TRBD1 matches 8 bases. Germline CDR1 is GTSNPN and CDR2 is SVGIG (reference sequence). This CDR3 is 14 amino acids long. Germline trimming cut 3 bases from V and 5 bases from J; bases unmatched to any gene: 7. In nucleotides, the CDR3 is TGTGCCTGGAGAGACAGGGGCCCGCAAGATACGCAGTATTTT. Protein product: CAWRDRGPQDTQYF.